One and the same sample provided the 13 T cell receptor beta chains below, sequenced in a study of beta chain features in type 1 diabetes. Since all of the isolated RNA was reverse transcribed, expressed TCRB transcripts were what got sequenced. Clones were read by immunoSEQ multiplex PCR, and TCRdb kept only the in-frame ones, dropping some. The sample lists 55,000 to 85,000 clones; roughly 49% were seen once. Their antigen targets remain unknown. Study-wide findings and caveats: There was a moderate but significant shortening of TCRB CDR3s in all four CD4+ subsets of Type 1 diabetes patients.

Sequences were obtained from central memory CD4+ T cells from blood. The receptors shown here come from a man aged 25-45 years with type 1 diabetes.

V and J are TRBV11-2 and TRBJ1-5; D is ambiguous. The CDR3 consists of 16 residues. Deletions cut 0 bases from V and 0 bases from J, with 9 bases between. The germline gives CDR1 SGHAT, CDR2 FQNNGV. Here the CDR3 reads CASSLDGGYSNQPQHF. CDR3 sequence (DNA): TGTGCCAGCAGCTTAGACGGCGGGTATAGCAATCAGCCCCAGCATTTT.

This rearrangement joins TRBV6-4 to TRBJ2-5, with 7 nucleotides matching TRBD2. From germline, CDR1 is MRHNA and CDR2 SNTAGT. J lost 7 bases, V lost 6 bases, and 8 bases had no gene match. The CDR3 covers 13 residues. The CDR3 here is CASRRDLAGTQYF. CDR3 bases: TGTGCCAGCAGAAGGGACTTAGCGGGGACCCAGTACTTC.

The chain is built from TRBV5-1 and TRBJ2-4; TRBD2 is a possible D gene (6 bases). Germline V gives CDR1 SGHRS, CDR2 YFSETQ. The CDR3 is 14 residues long. Deletions cut 7 bases from V and 1 base from J, with 12 bases between. The chain's CDR3 is CASRETAAKNIQYF. CDR3 coding DNA: TGCGCCAGCCGGGAGACGGCGGCCAAAAACATTCAGTACTTC.

V usage is TRBV6-1 and J usage is TRBJ2-4, with D maybe TRBD1 (5 bases). CDR3 length: 14 residues. CDR1 MNHNS and CDR2 SASEGT come from the germline V gene. Trimming took 3 bases from V and 6 from J, leaving 12 bases between them. The CDR3 coding sequence is TGTGCCAGCAGTGAGGTCGGGCAGGGAAACATTCAGTACTTC. It codes for CASSEVGQGNIQYF.

The chain uses TRBV16 and TRBJ1-2; 8 positions agree with TRBD1. J lost 8 bases, V lost 4 bases, and 9 bases had no gene match. Germline CDR1 is KGHSY and CDR2 is FQNENV. This CDR3 spans 14 amino acids. The CDR3 loop reads CASSPTGESWGYTF. The CDR3 nucleotides are TGTGCCAGCAGCCCGACAGGGGAATCTTGGGGCTACACCTTC.

The chain combines TRBV6-1 with TRBJ2-3; D perhaps matches TRBD1 (5 bases). V lost 3 bases, J lost 6 bases, and 7 bases lay in between. This CDR3 region has 12 residues. Germline loops: CDR1 MNHNS, CDR2 SASEGT. The CDR3: CASSESGDTQYF. In nucleotides, the CDR3 is TGTGCCAGCAGTGAGTCAGGGGATACGCAGTATTTT.

This chain links TRBV27 with TRBJ2-5; 8 nucleotides match TRBD2. Judging by the DNA end, TRBJ2-7 fits better; the J call may be wrong. The CDR3 length is 16 residues. Germline CDR1 reads MNHEY; CDR2 reads SMNVEV (reference sequence). CDR3 sequence: CASSPPGGAILYEQYF. CDR3 nucleotide sequence: TGTGCCAGCAGTCCCCCCGGGGGGGCGATTCTCTACGAGCAGTACTTC.

The count of this clone is one. The chain combines TRBV7-2 with TRBJ1-2; 9 nucleotides line up with TRBD1. The V gene's germline CDR1 is SGHTA and CDR2 FQGNSA. The length of the CDR3 is 15 residues. J lost 4 bases, V lost 5 bases, and 8 bases had no gene match. The CDR3 is CASSPETGGGYGYTF. DNA of the CDR3: TGTGCCAGCAGCCCCGAGACAGGGGGGGGCTATGGCTACACCTTC.

This chain links TRBV2 with TRBJ2-4, with 8 bases fitting TRBD1. CDR3 length equals 13 residues. V lost 7 bases to trimming and J lost 5 bases; unmatched junction nucleotides: 4. Germline CDR1 is SNHLY and CDR2 is FYNNEI. The CDR3 nucleotides read TGTGCCAGCAAGGAACAGGGGGAAAACATTCAGTACTTC. It translates to CASKEQGENIQYF. Full variable domain (missing parts from reference TRBV2 and TRBJ2-4): EPEVTQTPSHQVTQMGQEVILRCVPISNHLYFYWYRQILGQKVEFLVSFYNNEISEKSEIFDDQFSVERPDGSNFTLKIRSTKLEDSAMYFCASKEQGENIQYFGAGTRLSVL.

This chain uses TRBV4-1 with TRBJ1-3, with TRBD1 matching over 8 bases. The V and J ends lost 2 bases and 3 bases, in that order; junction bases with no gene match: 12. This CDR3 is built from 18 residues. CDR1 and CDR2 from the germline V gene are MGHRA and YSYEKL. CDR3 sequence: CASSQIGPVDRGGNTIYF. As DNA, the CDR3 is TGCGCCAGCAGCCAAATCGGCCCCGTCGACAGGGGTGGAAACACCATATATTTT.

The genes are TRBV6-1 and TRBJ1-2, with TRBD1 matching over 8 bases. The length of the CDR3 is 12 residues. J lost 6 bases, V lost 10 bases, and 7 bases had no gene match. Germline lookup yields CDR1 MNHNS and CDR2 SASEGT. In DNA form, the CDR3 reads TGTGCCACAGGGACAGGAATTGATGGCTACACCTTC. It is translated as CATGTGIDGYTF.

This clone was seen a few times. The rearrangement uses TRBV2 and TRBJ2-2; 8 bases align to TRBD2. This CDR3 contains 15 residues. J gave up 4 bases and V 7 bases, and 8 bases lay outside the gene matches. Germline V gene lookup returns CDR1 SNHLY and CDR2 FYNNEI. CDR3 DNA sequence: TGTGCCAGCACTCCCTCCCGGGGGGGCACCGGGGAGCTGTTTTTT. The encoded protein is CASTPSRGGTGELFF. Filled out from reference TRBV2 and TRBJ2-2, the complete variable domain reads EPEVTQTPSHQVTQMGQEVILRCVPISNHLYFYWYRQILGQKVEFLVSFYNNEISEKSEIFDDQFSVERPDGSNFTLKIRSTKLEDSAMYFCASTPSRGGTGELFFGEGSRLTVL.

V usage is TRBV29-1 and J usage is TRBJ2-3; TRBD2 matches at 13 bases. Germline V gene data show CDR1 as SQVTM and CDR2 as ANQGSEA. CDR3 length: 15 amino acids. Unmatched junction bases numbered 9, after V lost 7 bases and J lost 5 bases. In DNA form, the CDR3 reads TGCAGCGCCGTAGGACTAGCGGGAGTTGGAGATACGCAGTATTTT. Amino acids: CSAVGLAGVGDTQYF.